The clone carrying this TCR beta chain was seen only a few times. The junction shows a germline mismatch at one end, possibly a read error. Time point in this sample: newly diagnosed GD, antithyroid drugs for less than 3 months. There was RNA extracted from PBMCs, and the TCR library was made from it. The CDR3 has 12 residues. The data originate from a study of regulatory T cells in long-lasting Graves disease. Construction of TCR beta libraries relied on iRepertoire HTBI primers and on Arm-PCR targeting CDR3 regions. TCRdb re-analysed the multiplex PCR reads in MiXCR, keeping a single row per CDR3 protein. The table includes approximately 490,000 distinct CDR3 sequences, 16% detected once. These records were also assigned to another study, of T cells in Graves' hyperthyroidism and ophthalmopathy.

The source was peripheral blood mononuclear cells (PBMCs), collected at new diagnosis, from a patient treated with antithyroid drugs. The rearrangement joins TRBV12-3 or TRBV12-4 to TRBJ2-1; the D gene is possibly TRBD2 (6 bases). The sequence derives from a man aged 35-49 years with Graves disease. CDR3 sequence: CASSLVWGEPFF. The CDR3 DNA follows: TGTGCCAGCAGTTTAGTCTGGGGGGAGCCGTTCTTC.